A single sample gave rise to the 10 T cell receptor beta chains below, sequenced in a study of T cell responses to AZD1222 COVID-19 vaccine. The protocol was immunoSEQ multiplex PCR, while the TCRdb copy is restricted to in-frame clones and leaves out a portion. This table holds 90,000 to 120,000 clones, 92% found once. The sample in question was peripheral blood, obtained 28 days after the second AZD1222 dose. The origin of the receptors is an adult who received the AZD1222 COVID-19 vaccine.

This clone was found a few times. The chain joins TRBV5-1 to TRBJ1-2, with 7 bases identical to TRBD1. V shed 2 bases, J shed 5 bases, and the junction held 6 bases outside the gene matches. This CDR3 comprises 14 residues. CDR1 is SGHRS, CDR2 YFSETQ, per germline. The CDR3 DNA reads TGCGCCAGCAGCTTAGAAGGGGGCCGGTATGGCTACACCTTC. Encoded protein: CASSLEGGRYGYTF.

This chain joins TRBV2 and TRBJ1-3; D gene uncertain. The germline V and J ends were trimmed by 7 bases and 1 base, with 8 bases remaining between them. There are 13 residues in the CDR3. Germline values: CDR1 SNHLY, CDR2 FYNNEI. The CDR3 bases are TGTGCCAGCAAGTTGGAGTCTGGAAACACCATATATTTT. It encodes CASKLESGNTIYF.

This chain joins TRBV29-1 and TRBJ2-7; D may be TRBD1 (6 bases). The V gene lost 1 base and the J gene lost 0 bases, with 7 bases spanning the gap. Germline loops: CDR1 SQVTM, CDR2 ANQGSEA. The CDR3 is made up of 13 amino acids. The CDR3, as DNA: TGCAGCGTTGAAGGGACAGACTCCTACGAGCAGTACTTC. Encoded protein: CSVEGTDSYEQYF.

The rearrangement links TRBV7-8 to TRBJ2-2; 7 positions match TRBD2. Unmatched junction bases numbered 8, after V lost 7 bases and J lost 0 bases. Per germline, CDR1 SGHVS and CDR2 FQNEAQ. This CDR3 contains 16 residues. As DNA, the CDR3 is TGTGCCAGCACCACATGGGAGGGAACGAACACCGGGGAGCTGTTTTTT. This sequence encodes CASTTWEGTNTGELFF.

Only one count was recorded for this clone. CDR3 loop: CASSSGQTGGNQPQHF. The CDR3 coding sequence is TGTGCCAGCAGTTCCGGGCAGACAGGGGGCAATCAGCCCCAGCATTTT. This sequence joins TRBV28 and TRBJ1-5, with 8 bases fitting TRBD1. The germline CDR1 and CDR2 sequences are MDHEN and SYDVKM. The CDR3 has 16 amino acids. V lost 4 bases to trimming and J lost 2 bases; unmatched junction nucleotides: 7.

In DNA, the CDR3 is TGTGCCAGCAGTCTCTTTAGCGGGCCCGCCGAGACCCAGTACTTC. The encoded protein is CASSLFSGPAETQYF. This chain uses TRBV5-8 with TRBJ2-5; the match to TRBD2 covers 7 bases. Germline-derived CDR1 and CDR2 are SGHTS and YDEGEE. This CDR3 comprises 15 residues. J gave up 5 bases and V 5 bases, and 12 bases lay outside the gene matches.

V usage is TRBV7-8 and J usage is TRBJ1-5; no clear D. The CDR3 spans 15 residues. With 5 bases removed from V and 2 bases from J, the gap between germline ends came to 13 bases. Germline CDR1 reads SGHVS; CDR2 reads FQNEAQ. The chain's CDR3 is CASSPRRGGNQPQHF. Here the CDR3 DNA reads TGTGCCAGCAGCCCCCGGCGGGGAGGCAATCAGCCCCAGCATTTT.

This clone has just one count. This rearrangement joins TRBV30 to TRBJ2-1; 10 positions match TRBD2. Germline CDR1 and CDR2: GTSNPN and SVGIG (reference sequence). The trim removed 7 bases at V and 2 bases at J, leaving 5 bases unmatched. The CDR3 consists of 14 residues. CDR3 region: CASRTSGPYNEQFF. CDR3 bases: TGTGCCTCCCGGACTAGCGGACCCTACAATGAGCAGTTCTTC.

This chain uses TRBV3-1 (or the pseudogene TRBV3-2) with TRBJ1-1, with D unclear. Trimming cost V 1 base and J 1 base, with 7 bases left between them. Germline V CDR1 and CDR2: LGHDT, YNNKEL (reference sequence). The CDR3 contains 14 residues. The CDR3 coding sequence is TGTGCCAGCAGCCAAGGAGGCCGGAACACTGAAGCTTTCTTT. Translating gives CASSQGGRNTEAFF.

V is TRBV5-8 and J is TRBJ1-1, with a weak D call TRBD1 (5 bases). The CDR3 totals 17 residues. Trimming left V 1 base short and J 7 bases short, with 23 bases between. CDR1 and CDR2 (germline): SGHTS, YDEGEE. The CDR3 loop is CASSLLARGDARNEAFF. The CDR3 DNA reads as TGTGCCAGCAGCTTGTTGGCGCGGGGGGACGCTCGAAATGAAGCTTTCTTT.